This T cell receptor beta chain was captured in a study of cytomegalovirus exposure and HLA in healthy donors. The study's findings and limits: Rarity characterized most TCR sequences, yet some public TCRs appeared in many donors.

From germline, CDR1 is SQVTM and CDR2 ANQGSEA. The CDR3 runs 16 residues. The J segment lost 4 bases and the V segment lost 3 bases, leaving 8 bases of the junction unmatched. It was with 60 Vbeta and 13 Jbeta primers that the PCR ran. Libraries were prepared by immunoSEQ multiplex PCR; TCRdb keeps only in-frame clonotypes and omits some of them. The table includes more than 200,000 clones, approximately 87% detected once. This donor's file did not include a recorded CMV serostatus. Comment on this clone: Its specificity is not known.

Sequenced material: PBMCs. V usage is TRBV29-1 and J usage is TRBJ2-3; TRBD1 agrees at 12 bases. This sequence was found in a human donor in good health. The CDR3 nucleotides are TGCAGCGTTGATAAGCCGGGACAGGGGGCGGCAGATACGCAGTATTTT. Protein sequence: CSVDKPGQGAADTQYF.